The 14 T cell receptor beta chains listed next were all sequenced from one sample in a study of early T cells in non-severe SARS-CoV-2 infection. TCRdb itself ran the 5' RACE reads through MiXCR, one entry per CDR3 protein. The data show about 55,000 distinct CDR3 sequences, about 13% seen once. Sequenced here: whole blood, sampled at baseline. The receptors shown here come from an adult who was a healthcare worker with PCR-confirmed SARS-CoV-2 infection or an uninfected control (not recorded which).

The chain employs TRBV6-5 and TRBJ2-2; D is unresolved. Germline CDR1 and CDR2: MNHEY and SVGAGI. CDR3 length equals 12 residues. Trimming removed 2 bases at V and 6 bases at J, with 4 bases between. The CDR3 DNA follows: TGTGCCAGCAGTTACGGGCCCGGGGAGCTGTTTTTT. This sequence encodes CASSYGPGELFF.

Only a few counts were recorded for this clonotype. The gene calls are TRBV27 and TRBJ2-6; 7 nucleotides align to TRBD1. Germline values: CDR1 MNHEY, CDR2 SMNVEV (reference sequence). The CDR3 is 17 residues long. J lost 4 bases, V lost 3 bases, and 9 bases had no gene match. The CDR3 sequence: CASSFRPDRAGANVLTF. The CDR3 region has the DNA TGTGCCAGCAGTTTCCGACCCGACAGGGCCGGGGCCAACGTCCTGACTTTC. The variable domain in full, completed from reference TRBV27 and TRBJ2-6, reads EAQVTQNPRYLITVTGKKLTVTCSQNMNHEYMSWYRQDPGLGLRQIYYSMNVEVTDKGDVPEGYKVSRKEKRNFPLILESPSPNQTSLYFCASSFRPDRAGANVLTFGAGSRLTVL.

V and J are TRBV5-4 and TRBJ1-5; D is unclear. Germline V CDR1 and CDR2: SGHNT, YYREEE (reference sequence). This CDR3 contains 17 residues. V was clipped by 4 bases and J by 0 bases, with 17 bases between them. The CDR3 is CASSPRTETYSNQPQHF. The CDR3 nucleotides read TGTGCCAGCAGCCCCCGGACGGAGACCTATAGCAATCAGCCCCAGCATTTT.

The gene calls are TRBV6-2 or TRBV6-3 and TRBJ2-7; 9 nucleotides agree with TRBD1. The CDR3 is 15 amino acids. The V segment lost 9 bases and the J segment 3 bases; nucleotides outside the gene matches: 12. Per the germline V gene, CDR1 is MNHEY and CDR2 is SVGEGT. CDR3 loop: CASSTRDRVFYEQYF. The CDR3 coding sequence is TGTGCCAGTTCGACCCGGGACAGGGTATTCTACGAGCAGTACTTC.

There are many counts of this clonotype. The chain uses TRBV7-2 and TRBJ2-3; D ambiguous. V was cut by 8 bases and J by 7 bases, with 10 bases left in between. Germline CDR1 is SGHTA and CDR2 is FQGNSA. The CDR3 contains 11 residues. CDR3 amino acids: CASLRENTQYF. CDR3 sequence (DNA): TGTGCCAGCCTCAGAGAAAATACGCAGTATTTT.

This clonotype came up many times. V and J are TRBV4-1 and TRBJ2-7, with D possibly TRBD1 on 5 matching bases. The CDR3 is made up of 14 amino acids. V shed 6 bases and J shed 2 bases, with 14 bases lying between them. Germline values: CDR1 MGHRA, CDR2 YSYEKL. The CDR3 coding sequence is TGCGCCAGCAGGTCAACAGGCGACACCTACGAGCAGTACTTC. It translates to CASRSTGDTYEQYF.

This clonotype was picked up many times. V gene TRBV20-1 combines with J gene TRBJ2-1; 14 bases align to TRBD2. Germline CDR1 DFQATT, CDR2 SNEGSKA (reference sequence). This CDR3 has 15 residues. The junction had 7 bases not matched to a gene; V was cut back by 5 bases and J by 7 bases. Here the CDR3 DNA reads TGCAGTGCTTACCCCGGGACTAGCGGGGGTAATGAGCAGTTCTTC. It translates to CSAYPGTSGGNEQFF.

This clonotype was counted many times. The rearrangement uses TRBV27 and TRBJ1-1; 8 bases map to TRBD1. This CDR3 comprises 15 residues. V lost 2 bases, J lost 1 base, and 3 bases stayed unmatched. CDR1 is MNHEY and CDR2 is SMNVEV in the germline V gene (reference sequence). The CDR3 DNA reads as TGTGCCAGCAGTTTAATGGGGACAGGGAACACTGAAGCTTTCTTT. Its translation: CASSLMGTGNTEAFF.

By frequency in the sample, this clonotype is medium-sized. The chain is built from TRBV28 and TRBJ1-6; 10 bases are a match to TRBD1. J lost 3 bases, V lost 4 bases, and 3 bases had no gene match. Germline V gene sequence: CDR1 MDHEN, CDR2 SYDVKM. The CDR3 is made up of 16 amino acids. Here the CDR3 reads CASSSWTGGYNSPLHF. Here the CDR3 DNA reads TGTGCCAGCAGTTCCTGGACAGGGGGCTATAATTCACCCCTCCACTTT.

This clonotype has ten or more counts. The J gene is TRBJ2-7, the V gene TRBV7-2; D ambiguous. The CDR3 runs to 14 residues. V was trimmed by 1 base and J by 2 bases, leaving 9 bases between them. CDR1 and CDR2 (germline): SGHTA, FQGNSA. Written as DNA, the CDR3 is TGTGCCAGCAGCTTAGGCGTGGCCGCCTACGAGCAGTACTTC. It is translated as CASSLGVAAYEQYF.

This chain uses TRBV3-2 with TRBJ2-7; the table's D call, TRBD2, has no DNA check behind it. TRBV3-2 is given as a pseudogene. This CDR3 has 16 residues. CDR3 residues: CASSQRGLAGVYEQYF. CDR3 DNA: TGTGCCAGCAGCCAACGCGGACTAGCGGGAGTCTACGAGCAGTACTTC.

The chain combines TRBV3-1 with TRBJ2-1, with D possibly matching TRBD1 (6 bases). Germline V gene sequence: CDR1 LGHDT, CDR2 YNNKEL (reference sequence). V lost 6 bases, J lost 9 bases, and 21 bases lay in between. This CDR3 has 15 residues. The CDR3: CASRYEGQASGEQFF. The DNA of the CDR3 is TGTGCCAGCAGGTACGAGGGACAAGCTTCTGGTGAGCAGTTCTTC.

Many counts were recorded for this clonotype. The chain is built from TRBV12-3 or TRBV12-4 and TRBJ1-1; D gene unclear. The CDR3 spans 14 residues. The germline V and J ends were trimmed by 2 bases and 5 bases, with 12 bases remaining between them. The CDR3 loop is CASSLPSPRTEAFF. In DNA, the CDR3 is TGTGCCAGCAGTTTACCCAGTCCTAGGACTGAAGCTTTCTTT.

The rearrangement uses TRBV19 and TRBJ2-6, with 9 bases aligning to TRBD1. This CDR3 contains 17 residues. Germline V gene data show CDR1 as LNHDA and CDR2 as SQIVND (reference sequence). V gave up 5 bases and J gave up 2 bases; unmatched junction bases: 7. The DNA for the CDR3 is TGTGCCAGTAGTCCCACGGGACAGGGCACTGGGGCCAACGTCCTGACTTTC. This codes for CASSPTGQGTGANVLTF. Looking up the rest from reference TRBV19 and TRBJ2-6 gives the full variable domain: DGGITQSPKYLFRKEGQNVTLSCEQNLNHDAMYWYRQDPGQGLRLIYYSQIVNDFQKGDIAEGYSVSREKKESFPLTVTSAQKNPTAFYLCASSPTGQGTGANVLTFGAGSRLTVL.